A selection of T cell receptor beta chains follows, all from one sample in a study of cytomegalovirus exposure and HLA in healthy donors. TCRdb keeps only in-frame clones here, not all; method: immunoSEQ multiplex PCR. This sample's clone table lists 190,000 or so clones. Sequenced: PBMCs. These receptors were taken from a boy younger than 18 in good health and CMV-seronegative. Each CDR3 is given with its conserved first and last residue. Each record gives: V gene, D gene, J gene, CDR3 DNA, CDR3 protein. D genes are given only for firm matches.

v_call: TRBV4-3; d_call: TRBD2; j_call: TRBJ2-1; cdr3_nt: TGCGCCAGCAGCCAAGGGATGGCGGGGGAATACAATGAGCAGTTCTTC; cdr3_aa: CASSQGMAGEYNEQFF
v_call: TRBV13; d_call: .; j_call: TRBJ2-7; cdr3_nt: TGTGCCAGCACTCGGGGTGGAGCTGGTTCCTACGGGCAGTACTTC; cdr3_aa: CASTRGGAGSYGQYF
v_call: TRBV18; d_call: .; j_call: TRBJ2-1; cdr3_nt: TGTGCCAGCTCACCTAGATCTTCGAGCTCCTACAATGAGCAGTTCTTC; cdr3_aa: CASSPRSSSSYNEQFF
v_call: TRBV5-4; d_call: .; j_call: TRBJ1-2; cdr3_nt: TGTGCCAGCAGCTTCAGGGGCGTCTATGGCTACACCTTC; cdr3_aa: CASSFRGVYGYTF
v_call: TRBV5-8; d_call: .; j_call: TRBJ2-3; cdr3_nt: TGTGCCAGCAGCTTTTGGGGGCCGGGAGATACGCAGTATTTT; cdr3_aa: CASSFWGPGDTQYF
v_call: TRBV6-5; d_call: .; j_call: TRBJ1-4; cdr3_nt: TGTGCCAGCAGCCGAGGACAGCGGGGCGAAAAACTGTTTTTT; cdr3_aa: CASSRGQRGEKLFF
v_call: TRBV27; d_call: TRBD2; j_call: TRBJ2-3; cdr3_nt: TGTGCCAGCAGTCCCCTGCGGGGGGGGTTGCGTGATACGCAGTATTTT; cdr3_aa: CASSPLRGGLRDTQYF
v_call: TRBV25-1; d_call: TRBD1; j_call: TRBJ1-6; cdr3_nt: TGTGCCAGCTGGAGGGGGACAGAGCATTCACCCCTCCACTTT; cdr3_aa: CASWRGTEHSPLHF
v_call: TRBV5-4; d_call: TRBD1; j_call: TRBJ1-2; cdr3_nt: TGTGCCAGCAGCCCTTGGGACAGGGCTGACTATGGCTACACCTTC; cdr3_aa: CASSPWDRADYGYTF
v_call: TRBV5-1; d_call: .; j_call: TRBJ2-2; cdr3_nt: TGCGCCAGCAGTCAGGGGTTTCTGGGGACCGGGGAGCTGTTTTTT; cdr3_aa: CASSQGFLGTGELFF
v_call: TRBV30; d_call: TRBD1; j_call: TRBJ2-7; cdr3_nt: TGTGCCTGGTTAGGACAGGGGGCAGGGGAGCAGTACTTC; cdr3_aa: CAWLGQGAGEQYF
v_call: TRBV5-1; d_call: TRBD1; j_call: TRBJ1-2; cdr3_nt: TGCGCCAGCAGCTTGGTTGGGGACAGCTATGGCTACACCTTC; cdr3_aa: CASSLVGDSYGYTF
v_call: TRBV6-6; d_call: TRBD1; j_call: TRBJ2-6; cdr3_nt: TGTGCCAGCAGACAGGGGGACTCTGGGGCCAACGTCCTGACTTTC; cdr3_aa: CASRQGDSGANVLTF
v_call: TRBV30; d_call: .; j_call: TRBJ2-7; cdr3_nt: TGTGCCTGGAGTCCCACGGGGGACAGAGGGACCTACGAGCAGTACTTC; cdr3_aa: CAWSPTGDRGTYEQYF
v_call: TRBV13; d_call: .; j_call: TRBJ2-1; cdr3_nt: TGTGCCAGCAGCATTACCCAACTGTCCGTCCGGTCGGGGCAGTTCTTC; cdr3_aa: CASSITQLSVRSGQFF
v_call: TRBV5-1; d_call: .; j_call: TRBJ2-5; cdr3_nt: TGCGCTAGCAGCTTCGGCAGGGAAGGGGAGACCCAGTACTTC; cdr3_aa: CASSFGREGETQYF
v_call: TRBV30; d_call: .; j_call: TRBJ2-2; cdr3_nt: TGTGCCTGGAGACTAGAGTCCACCGGGGAGCTGTTTTTT; cdr3_aa: CAWRLESTGELFF
v_call: TRBV28; d_call: .; j_call: TRBJ2-7; cdr3_nt: TGTGCCAGCAGTAATTGGGGAGTCGAGCAGTACTTC; cdr3_aa: CASSNWGVEQYF
v_call: TRBV5-1; d_call: .; j_call: TRBJ1-1; cdr3_nt: TGCGCCAGCAGCTTGTACTCCCAATCTTCTGAAGCTTTCTTT; cdr3_aa: CASSLYSQSSEAFF
v_call: TRBV28; d_call: .; j_call: TRBJ2-7; cdr3_nt: TGTGCCAGCAGTTCTCCGACTCCGTCCCGAGACGAGCAGTACTTC; cdr3_aa: CASSSPTPSRDEQYF
v_call: TRBV5-4; d_call: .; j_call: TRBJ1-2; cdr3_nt: TGTGCCAGCAGCAACCTAGGAATGCGCTATGGCTACACCTTC; cdr3_aa: CASSNLGMRYGYTF
v_call: TRBV7-9; d_call: .; j_call: TRBJ2-3; cdr3_nt: TGTGCCAGCAGGACCGGCCTAGGACAGTCAGGGGATACGCAGTATTTT; cdr3_aa: CASRTGLGQSGDTQYF
v_call: TRBV9; d_call: TRBD2; j_call: TRBJ2-2; cdr3_nt: TGTGCCAGCAGCTTGAGAGGGGGGACTAGCGGGACCGGGGAGCTGTTTTTT; cdr3_aa: CASSLRGGTSGTGELFF
v_call: TRBV5-4; d_call: .; j_call: TRBJ2-5; cdr3_nt: TGTGCCAAGGGGCCCCGCCCAGACGAGACCCAGTACTTC; cdr3_aa: CAKGPRPDETQYF
v_call: TRBV5-1; d_call: TRBD2; j_call: TRBJ2-5; cdr3_nt: TGCGCCAGCAGCTTGTTGGTAGCGGGGCCGGGGGAGACCCAGTACTTC; cdr3_aa: CASSLLVAGPGETQYF
v_call: TRBV4-2; d_call: TRBD1; j_call: TRBJ2-1; cdr3_nt: TGTGCCAGCAGCCACGGGACAGGGAAGGCGAATGAGCAGTTCTTC; cdr3_aa: CASSHGTGKANEQFF
v_call: TRBV27; d_call: .; j_call: TRBJ1-5; cdr3_nt: TGTGCCAGCAGTCTAGGGGCAGGAAAAAGGCAGCCCCAGCATTTT; cdr3_aa: CASSLGAGKRQPQHF
v_call: TRBV18; d_call: TRBD1; j_call: TRBJ2-6; cdr3_nt: TGTGCCAGCTCAAGACAGGGGGCCTCTGGGGCCAACGTCCTGACTTTC; cdr3_aa: CASSRQGASGANVLTF
v_call: TRBV14; d_call: .; j_call: TRBJ1-1; cdr3_nt: TGTGCCAGCAGCCAACAAACAGGGTATTATGAAGCTTTCTTT; cdr3_aa: CASSQQTGYYEAFF
v_call: TRBV7-2; d_call: TRBD1; j_call: TRBJ2-5; cdr3_nt: TGTGCCAGCAGCTTAAGCTCCGGGACAGGGCAAGAGACCCAGTACTTC; cdr3_aa: CASSLSSGTGQETQYF
v_call: TRBV4-1; d_call: .; j_call: TRBJ2-1; cdr3_nt: TGCGCCAGCAGCCAAGATAGGACTCGCACGGGATACAATGAGCAGTTCTTC; cdr3_aa: CASSQDRTRTGYNEQFF
v_call: TRBV5-1; d_call: .; j_call: TRBJ2-1; cdr3_nt: TGCGCCAGCAGCCGGGGGCCGGGGGGCTACTACAATGAGCAGTTCTTC; cdr3_aa: CASSRGPGGYYNEQFF
v_call: TRBV7-8; d_call: .; j_call: TRBJ1-4; cdr3_nt: TGTGCCAGCAGCCGAATGACTGGCGATGAAAAACTGTTTTTT; cdr3_aa: CASSRMTGDEKLFF